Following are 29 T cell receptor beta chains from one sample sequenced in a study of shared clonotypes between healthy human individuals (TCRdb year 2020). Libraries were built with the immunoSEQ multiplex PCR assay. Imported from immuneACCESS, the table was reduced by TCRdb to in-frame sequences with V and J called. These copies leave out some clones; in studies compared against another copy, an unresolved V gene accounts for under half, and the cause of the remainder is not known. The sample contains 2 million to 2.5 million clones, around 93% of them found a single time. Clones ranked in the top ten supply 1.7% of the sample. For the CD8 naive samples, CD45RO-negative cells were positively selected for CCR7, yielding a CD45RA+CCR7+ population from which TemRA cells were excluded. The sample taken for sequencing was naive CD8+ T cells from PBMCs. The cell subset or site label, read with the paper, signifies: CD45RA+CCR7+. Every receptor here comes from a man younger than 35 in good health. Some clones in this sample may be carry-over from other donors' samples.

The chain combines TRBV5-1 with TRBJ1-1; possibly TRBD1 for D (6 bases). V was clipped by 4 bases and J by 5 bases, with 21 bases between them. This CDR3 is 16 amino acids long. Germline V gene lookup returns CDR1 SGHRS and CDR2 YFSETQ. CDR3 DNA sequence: TGCGCCAGCAGCGTGGGGCGTAAGGGGGAGGGTACTGAAGCTTTCTTT. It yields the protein CASSVGRKGEGTEAFF. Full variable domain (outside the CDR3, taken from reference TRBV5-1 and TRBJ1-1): KAGVTQTPRYLIKTRGQQVTLSCSPISGHRSVSWYQQTPGQGLQFLFEYFSETQRNKGNFPGRFSGRQFSNSRSEMNVSTLELGDSALYLCASSVGRKGEGTEAFFGQGTRLTVV.

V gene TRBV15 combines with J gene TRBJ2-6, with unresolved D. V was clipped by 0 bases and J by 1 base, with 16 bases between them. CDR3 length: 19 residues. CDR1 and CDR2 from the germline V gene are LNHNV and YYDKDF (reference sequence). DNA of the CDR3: TGTGCCACCAGCAGAGACCCGGGTCTACTACTTTCTGGGGCCAACGTCCTGACTTTC. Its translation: CATSRDPGLLLSGANVLTF. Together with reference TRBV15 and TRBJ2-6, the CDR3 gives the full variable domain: DAMVIQNPRYQVTQFGKPVTLSCSQTLNHNVMYWYQQKSSQAPKLLFHYYDKDFNNEADTPDNFQSRRPNTSFCFLDIRSPGLGDTAMYLCATSRDPGLLLSGANVLTFGAGSRLTVL.

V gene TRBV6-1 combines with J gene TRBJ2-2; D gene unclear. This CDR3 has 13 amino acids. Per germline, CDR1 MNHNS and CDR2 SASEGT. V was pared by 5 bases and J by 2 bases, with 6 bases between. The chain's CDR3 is CASSRPNTGELFF. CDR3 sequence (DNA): TGTGCCAGCAGTCGTCCCAACACCGGGGAGCTGTTTTTT.

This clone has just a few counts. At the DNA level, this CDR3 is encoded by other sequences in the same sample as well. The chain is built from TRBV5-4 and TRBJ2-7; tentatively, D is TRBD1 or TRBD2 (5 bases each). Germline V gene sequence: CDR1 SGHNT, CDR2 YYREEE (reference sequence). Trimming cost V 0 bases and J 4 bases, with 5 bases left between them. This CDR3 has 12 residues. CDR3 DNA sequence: TGTGCCAGCAGCTTGGGGGGGTACGAGCAGTACTTC. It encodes CASSLGGYEQYF.

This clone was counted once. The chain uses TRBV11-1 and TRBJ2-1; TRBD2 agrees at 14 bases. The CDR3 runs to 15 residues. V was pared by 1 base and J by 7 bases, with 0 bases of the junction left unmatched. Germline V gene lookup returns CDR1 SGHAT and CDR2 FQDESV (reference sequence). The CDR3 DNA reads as TGTGCCAGCAGCTTAGGGACTAGCGGGGGGAATGAGCAGTTCTTC. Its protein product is CASSLGTSGGNEQFF.

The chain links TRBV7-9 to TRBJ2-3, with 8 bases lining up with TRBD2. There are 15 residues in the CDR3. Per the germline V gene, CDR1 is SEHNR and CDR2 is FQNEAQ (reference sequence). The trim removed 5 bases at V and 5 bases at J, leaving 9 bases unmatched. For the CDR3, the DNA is TGTGCCAGCAGCAAAGGGACTAGTTGGAAAGATACGCAGTATTTT. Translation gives CASSKGTSWKDTQYF. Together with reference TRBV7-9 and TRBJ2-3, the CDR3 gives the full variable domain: DTGVSQNPRHKITKRGQNVTFRCDPISEHNRLYWYRQTLGQGPEFLTYFQNEAQLEKSRLLSDRFSAERPKGSFSTLEIQRTEQGDSAMYLCASSKGTSWKDTQYFGPGTRLTVL.

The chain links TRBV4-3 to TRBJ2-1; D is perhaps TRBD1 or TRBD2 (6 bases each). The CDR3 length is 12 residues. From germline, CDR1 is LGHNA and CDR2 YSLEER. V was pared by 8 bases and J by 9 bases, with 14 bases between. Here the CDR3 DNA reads TGCGCCAGCCAGGGGTACGGGGGTGAGCAGTTCTTC. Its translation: CASQGYGGEQFF.

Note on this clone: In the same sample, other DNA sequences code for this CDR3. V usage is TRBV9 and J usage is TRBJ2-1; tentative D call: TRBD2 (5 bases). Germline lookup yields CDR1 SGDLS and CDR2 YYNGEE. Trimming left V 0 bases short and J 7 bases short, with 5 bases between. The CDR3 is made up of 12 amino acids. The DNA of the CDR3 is TGTGCCAGCAGCGTAGCGGGAAATGAGCAGTTCTTC. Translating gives CASSVAGNEQFF.

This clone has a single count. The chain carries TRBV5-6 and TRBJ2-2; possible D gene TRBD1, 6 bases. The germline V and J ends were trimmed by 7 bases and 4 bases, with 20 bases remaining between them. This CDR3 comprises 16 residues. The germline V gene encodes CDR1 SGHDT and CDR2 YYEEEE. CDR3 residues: CASYPGWGTPTGELFF. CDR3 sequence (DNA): TGTGCCAGCTACCCGGGATGGGGGACACCCACCGGGGAGCTGTTTTTT. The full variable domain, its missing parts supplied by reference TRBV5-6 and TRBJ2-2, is DAGVTQSPTHLIKTRGQQVTLRCSPKSGHDTVSWYQQALGQGPQFIFQYYEEEERQRGNFPDRFSGHQFPNYSSELNVNALLLGDSALYLCASYPGWGTPTGELFFGEGSRLTVL.

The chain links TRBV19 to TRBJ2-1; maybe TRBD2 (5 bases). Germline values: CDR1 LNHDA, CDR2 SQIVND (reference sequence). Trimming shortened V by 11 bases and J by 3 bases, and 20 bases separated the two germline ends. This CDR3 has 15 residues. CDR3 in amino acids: CAGGRPGSNYNEQFF. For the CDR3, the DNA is TGTGCCGGAGGAAGACCGGGGTCAAACTACAATGAGCAGTTCTTC.

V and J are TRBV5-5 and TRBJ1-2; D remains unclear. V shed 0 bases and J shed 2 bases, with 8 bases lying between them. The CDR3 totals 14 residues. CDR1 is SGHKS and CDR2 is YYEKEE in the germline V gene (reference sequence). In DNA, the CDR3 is TGTGCCAGCAGCTTGGTCGGCAGCAACTATGGCTACACCTTC. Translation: CASSLVGSNYGYTF.

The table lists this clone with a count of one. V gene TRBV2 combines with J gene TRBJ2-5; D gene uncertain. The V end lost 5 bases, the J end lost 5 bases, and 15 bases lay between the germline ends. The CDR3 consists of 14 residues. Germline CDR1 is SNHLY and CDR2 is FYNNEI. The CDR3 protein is CASSLVGPRETQYF. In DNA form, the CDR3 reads TGTGCCAGCAGTCTAGTAGGGCCGCGGGAGACCCAGTACTTC. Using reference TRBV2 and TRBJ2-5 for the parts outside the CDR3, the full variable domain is EPEVTQTPSHQVTQMGQEVILRCVPISNHLYFYWYRQILGQKVEFLVSFYNNEISEKSEIFDDQFSVERPDGSNFTLKIRSTKLEDSAMYFCASSLVGPRETQYFGPGTRLLVL.

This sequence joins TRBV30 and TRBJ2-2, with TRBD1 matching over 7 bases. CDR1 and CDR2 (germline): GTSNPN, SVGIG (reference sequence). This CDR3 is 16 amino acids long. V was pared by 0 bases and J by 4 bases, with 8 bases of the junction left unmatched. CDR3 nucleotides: TGTGCCTGGAGTGTACTCAGGGGGATCGGCACCGGGGAGCTGTTTTTT. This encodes CAWSVLRGIGTGELFF.

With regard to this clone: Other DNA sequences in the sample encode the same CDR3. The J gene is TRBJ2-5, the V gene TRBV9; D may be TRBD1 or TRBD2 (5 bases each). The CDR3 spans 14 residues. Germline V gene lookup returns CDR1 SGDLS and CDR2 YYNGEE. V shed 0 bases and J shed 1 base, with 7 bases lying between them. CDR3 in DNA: TGTGCCAGCAGCGTAGAAGGGACCCAAGAGACCCAGTACTTC. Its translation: CASSVEGTQETQYF.

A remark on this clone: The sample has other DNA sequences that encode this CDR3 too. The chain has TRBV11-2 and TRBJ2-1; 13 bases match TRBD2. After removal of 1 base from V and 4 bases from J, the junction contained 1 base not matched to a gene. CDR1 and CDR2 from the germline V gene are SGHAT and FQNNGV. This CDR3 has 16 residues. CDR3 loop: CASSLGGLAGYNEQFF. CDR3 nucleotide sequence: TGTGCCAGCAGCTTAGGGGGACTAGCGGGATACAATGAGCAGTTCTTC.

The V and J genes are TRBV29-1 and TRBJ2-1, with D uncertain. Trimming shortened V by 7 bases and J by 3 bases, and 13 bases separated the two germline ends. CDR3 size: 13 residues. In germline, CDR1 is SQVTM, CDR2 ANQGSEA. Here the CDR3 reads CSGNRPNYNEQFF. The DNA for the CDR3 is TGCAGCGGAAATAGACCCAACTACAATGAGCAGTTCTTC.

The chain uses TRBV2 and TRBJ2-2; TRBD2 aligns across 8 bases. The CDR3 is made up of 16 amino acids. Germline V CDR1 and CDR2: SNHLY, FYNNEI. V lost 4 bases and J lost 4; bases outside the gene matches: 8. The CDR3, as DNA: TGTGCCAGCAGTGTCCAGCGGGAGTCGGGCACCGGGGAGCTGTTTTTT. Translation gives CASSVQRESGTGELFF. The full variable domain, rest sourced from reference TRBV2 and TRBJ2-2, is EPEVTQTPSHQVTQMGQEVILRCVPISNHLYFYWYRQILGQKVEFLVSFYNNEISEKSEIFDDQFSVERPDGSNFTLKIRSTKLEDSAMYFCASSVQRESGTGELFFGEGSRLTVL.

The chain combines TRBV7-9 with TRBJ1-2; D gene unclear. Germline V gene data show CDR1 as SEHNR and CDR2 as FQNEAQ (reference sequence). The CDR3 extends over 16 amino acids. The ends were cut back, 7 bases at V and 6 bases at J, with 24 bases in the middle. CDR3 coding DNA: TGTGCCAGCATGGAGCCTCCCCCCGCATCGGAGGATGGCTACACCTTC. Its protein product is CASMEPPPASEDGYTF. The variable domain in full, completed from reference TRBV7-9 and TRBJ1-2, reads DTGVSQNPRHKITKRGQNVTFRCDPISEHNRLYWYRQTLGQGPEFLTYFQNEAQLEKSRLLSDRFSAERPKGSFSTLEIQRTEQGDSAMYLCASMEPPPASEDGYTFGSGTRLTVV.

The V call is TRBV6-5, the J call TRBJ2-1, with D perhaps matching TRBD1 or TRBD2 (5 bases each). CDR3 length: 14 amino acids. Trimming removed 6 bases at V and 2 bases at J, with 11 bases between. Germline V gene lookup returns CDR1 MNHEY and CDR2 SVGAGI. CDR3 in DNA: TGTGCCAGCAGCCGGGACGCAGCCTACAATGAGCAGTTCTTC. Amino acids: CASSRDAAYNEQFF.

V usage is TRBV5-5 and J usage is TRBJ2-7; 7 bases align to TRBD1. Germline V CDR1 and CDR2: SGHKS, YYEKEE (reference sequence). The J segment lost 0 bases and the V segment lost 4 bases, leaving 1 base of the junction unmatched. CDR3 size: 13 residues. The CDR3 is CASSRQGSYEQYF. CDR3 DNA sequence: TGTGCCAGCAGCCGACAGGGCTCCTACGAGCAGTACTTC.

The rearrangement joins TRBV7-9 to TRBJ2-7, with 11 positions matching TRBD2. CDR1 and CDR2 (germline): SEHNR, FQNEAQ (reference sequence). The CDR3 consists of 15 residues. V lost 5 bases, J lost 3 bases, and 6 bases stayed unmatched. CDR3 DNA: TGTGCCAGCAGCAGCACTAGCGGGAGCAACTACGAGCAGTACTTC. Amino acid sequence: CASSSTSGSNYEQYF. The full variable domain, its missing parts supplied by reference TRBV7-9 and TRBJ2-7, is DTGVSQNPRHKITKRGQNVTFRCDPISEHNRLYWYRQTLGQGPEFLTYFQNEAQLEKSRLLSDRFSAERPKGSFSTLEIQRTEQGDSAMYLCASSSTSGSNYEQYFGPGTRLTVT.

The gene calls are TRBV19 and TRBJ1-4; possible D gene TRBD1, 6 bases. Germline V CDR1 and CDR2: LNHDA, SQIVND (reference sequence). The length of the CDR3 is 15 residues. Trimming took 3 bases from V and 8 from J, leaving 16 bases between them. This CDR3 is CASSMAGVLREKLFF. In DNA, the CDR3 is TGTGCCAGTAGTATGGCAGGGGTCCTTCGGGAAAAACTGTTTTTT.

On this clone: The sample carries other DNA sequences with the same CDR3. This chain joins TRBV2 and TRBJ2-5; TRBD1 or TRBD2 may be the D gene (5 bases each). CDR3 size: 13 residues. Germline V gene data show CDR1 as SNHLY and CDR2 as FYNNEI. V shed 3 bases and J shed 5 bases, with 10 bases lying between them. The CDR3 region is CASSERGIETQYF. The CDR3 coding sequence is TGTGCCAGCAGTGAGAGGGGCATCGAGACCCAGTACTTC. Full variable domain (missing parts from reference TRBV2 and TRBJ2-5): EPEVTQTPSHQVTQMGQEVILRCVPISNHLYFYWYRQILGQKVEFLVSFYNNEISEKSEIFDDQFSVERPDGSNFTLKIRSTKLEDSAMYFCASSERGIETQYFGPGTRLLVL.

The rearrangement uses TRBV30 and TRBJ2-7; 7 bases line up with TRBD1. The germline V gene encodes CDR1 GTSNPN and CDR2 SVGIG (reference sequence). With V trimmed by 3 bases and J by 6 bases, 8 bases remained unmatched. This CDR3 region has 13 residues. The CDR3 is CAWRGGERIEQYF. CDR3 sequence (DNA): TGTGCCTGGAGAGGGGGCGAAAGGATCGAGCAGTACTTC.

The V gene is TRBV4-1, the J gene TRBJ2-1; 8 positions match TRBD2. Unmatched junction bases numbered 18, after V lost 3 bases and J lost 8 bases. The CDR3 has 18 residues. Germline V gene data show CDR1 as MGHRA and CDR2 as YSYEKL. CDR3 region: CASSHPRGRRLASDEQFF. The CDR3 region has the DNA TGCGCCAGCAGCCACCCAAGGGGCCGGAGACTAGCGTCGGATGAGCAGTTCTTC.

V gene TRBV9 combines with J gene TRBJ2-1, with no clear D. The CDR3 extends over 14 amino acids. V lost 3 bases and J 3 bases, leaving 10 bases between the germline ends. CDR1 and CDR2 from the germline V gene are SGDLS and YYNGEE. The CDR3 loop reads CASSASFSYNEQFF. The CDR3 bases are TGTGCCAGCAGCGCCTCATTCAGCTACAATGAGCAGTTCTTC. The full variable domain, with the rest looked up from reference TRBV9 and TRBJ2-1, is DSGVTQTPKHLITATGQRVTLRCSPRSGDLSVYWYQQSLDQGLQFLIQYYNGEERAKGNILERFSAQQFPDLHSELNLSSLELGDSALYFCASSASFSYNEQFFGPGTRLTVL.

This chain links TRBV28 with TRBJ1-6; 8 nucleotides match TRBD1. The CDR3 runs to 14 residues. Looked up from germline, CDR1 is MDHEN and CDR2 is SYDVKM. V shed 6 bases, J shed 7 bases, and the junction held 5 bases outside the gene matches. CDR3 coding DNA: TGTGCCAGCAGCTCGGGGGACAGGAATTCACCCCTCCACTTT. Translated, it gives CASSSGDRNSPLHF. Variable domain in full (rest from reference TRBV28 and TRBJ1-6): DVKVTQSSRYLVKRTGEKVFLECVQDMDHENMFWYRQDPGLGLRLIYFSYDVKMKEKGDIPEGYSVSREKKERFSLILESASTNQTSMYLCASSSGDRNSPLHFGNGTRLTVT.

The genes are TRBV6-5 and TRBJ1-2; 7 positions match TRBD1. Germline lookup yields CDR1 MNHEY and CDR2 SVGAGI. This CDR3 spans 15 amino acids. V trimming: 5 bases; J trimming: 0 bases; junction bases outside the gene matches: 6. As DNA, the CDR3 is TGTGCCAGCAGTCCCCGGACAGGAGCTAACTATGGCTACACCTTC. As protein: CASSPRTGANYGYTF.

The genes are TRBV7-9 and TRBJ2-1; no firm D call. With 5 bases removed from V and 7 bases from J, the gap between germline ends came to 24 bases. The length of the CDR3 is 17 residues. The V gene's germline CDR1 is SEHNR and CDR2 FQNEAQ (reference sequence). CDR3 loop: CASSPPYSPALRNEQFF. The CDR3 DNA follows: TGTGCCAGCAGCCCCCCTTACAGTCCAGCATTGCGGAATGAGCAGTTCTTC.